The clone carrying this T cell receptor beta chain was picked up a small number of times. Patients chosen for sequencing had shown CD8+CD57+ cell expansion by flow cytometry. The sample is drawn from a study of CD8+CD57+ T cells in acquired aplastic anemia. The overall study: Sorted CD4+ and CD8+ cells gave a mean 3.2 ug DNA, range about 0.19 to 27.4 ug.

Trimming removed 9 bases from V and 3 bases from J; junction bases left unmatched: 6. CDR1 and CDR2 (germline): KGHDR, SFDVKD. The CDR3 length is 13 residues. According to the study, genomic DNA was the template for TCR beta VDJ and CDR3 profiling. TCRdb itself ran the reads through MiXCR, one entry per CDR3 protein. The sample yields about 290,000 distinct CDR3 sequences, 56% seen once. This receptor was obtained from a human donor with aplastic anemia. V usage is TRBV24-1 and J usage is TRBJ2-5, with 7 bases that match TRBD1. Sequencing was carried out using sorted CD4+, CD8+, or CD8+CD57+ T cells (not recorded which) from PBMCs. CDR3 in DNA: TGTGCCACCTCCCACAGGGGCGAAGAGACCCAGTACTTC. Its protein is CATSHRGEETQYF.